This T cell receptor (beta chain) appears in the sequencing data of a study of early T cells in non-severe SARS-CoV-2 infection. Study at large: Sequenced material consisted of bulk RNA (from unsorted whole blood), and chains were unpaired. Findings and limits, study-wide: Sequences matched to VDJdb favored anti-spike CD8 responses, while private and CD4 specificities were missed.

In the case of this clonotype: Antigen specificity is unknown.

Attachment of unique molecular identifiers to individual cDNA molecules was performed. MiXCR was run by TCRdb on the 5' RACE reads, yielding one entry per CDR3 protein. The sample lists about 71,000 distinct CDR3 sequences; roughly an eighth were seen once. Germline lookup yields CDR1 SGHNT and CDR2 YYREEE (reference sequence). The CDR3 consists of 14 residues. The V end was cut by 0 bases, the J end by 7 bases, with 14 bases between. Input material: whole blood. V usage is TRBV5-4 and J usage is TRBJ2-7; D is possibly TRBD1 (6 bases). This TCR derives from an adult who was a healthcare worker with PCR-confirmed SARS-CoV-2 infection or an uninfected control (not recorded which). Here the CDR3 DNA reads TGTGCCAGCAGCTTGGGGACAGCGGTAGGAGAGCAGTACTTC. Translation: CASSLGTAVGEQYF.